In this sample, the clone carrying this T cell receptor (beta chain) turned up a few times. Its cognate antigen is unknown. The J segment lost 5 bases and the V segment lost 3 bases, leaving 4 bases of the junction unmatched. The germline V gene encodes CDR1 SGHKS and CDR2 YYEKEE (reference sequence). The CDR3 length is 14 residues. This entry is derived from a study of cytomegalovirus exposure and HLA in healthy donors. Whole-study results and caveats: For presence/absence analyses, sequencing depth was assumed to be roughly uniform across donors.

13 Jbeta primers and 60 Vbeta primers were used for the PCR. Profiled with immunoSEQ multiplex PCR; TCRdb holds only in-frame clones, not every one. This sample has 200,000 or so clones, with roughly nine tenths found just once. This receptor was obtained from a girl under three years old in good health and CMV-seronegative. This chain connects TRBV5-5 to TRBJ2-5, with 10 bases identical to TRBD1. Sequenced material: PBMCs. The CDR3 is CASSSGQGRETQYF. The DNA for the CDR3 is TGTGCCAGCAGCTCGGGACAGGGGAGGGAGACCCAGTACTTC.